This TCR beta chain was identified in a study of cytomegalovirus exposure and HLA in healthy donors. In this sample, this clone turned up a few times. The sample contains more than one DNA sequence encoding this CDR3. The PCR was carried out with 60 Vbeta primers and 13 Jbeta primers. Libraries were prepared by immunoSEQ multiplex PCR; TCRdb keeps only in-frame clonotypes and omits some of them. The profile covers approximately 240,000 clones, with approximately 82% appearing a single time and 0.5% to 0.7% taken by the ten largest. The length of the CDR3 is 12 residues. The germline V gene has CDR1 SNHLY and CDR2 FYNNEI. V was pared by 6 bases and J by 3 bases, with 0 bases of the junction left unmatched.

This TCR came from a woman in her 40s in good health and CMV-seronegative. The chain couples TRBV2 to TRBJ2-7; 9 bases line up with TRBD1. Sequencing was performed on PBMCs. In DNA, the CDR3 is TGTGCCAGCAGGGACAGGGGCTACGAGCAGTACTTC. Translation gives CASRDRGYEQYF.